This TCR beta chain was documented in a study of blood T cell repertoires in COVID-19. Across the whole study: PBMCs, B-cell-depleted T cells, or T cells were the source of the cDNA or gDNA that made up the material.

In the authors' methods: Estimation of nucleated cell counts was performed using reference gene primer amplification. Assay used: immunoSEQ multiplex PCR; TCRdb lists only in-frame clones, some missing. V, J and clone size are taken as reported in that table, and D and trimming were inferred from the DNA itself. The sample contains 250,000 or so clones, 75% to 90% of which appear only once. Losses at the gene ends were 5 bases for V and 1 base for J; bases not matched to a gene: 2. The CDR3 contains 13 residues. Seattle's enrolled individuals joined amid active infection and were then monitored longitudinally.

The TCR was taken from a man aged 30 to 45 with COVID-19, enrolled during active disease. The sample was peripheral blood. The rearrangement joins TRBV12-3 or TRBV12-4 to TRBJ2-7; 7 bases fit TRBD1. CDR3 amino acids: CASSRDSSYEQYF. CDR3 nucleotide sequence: TGTGCCAGCAGTCGGGACAGTTCCTACGAGCAGTACTTC.